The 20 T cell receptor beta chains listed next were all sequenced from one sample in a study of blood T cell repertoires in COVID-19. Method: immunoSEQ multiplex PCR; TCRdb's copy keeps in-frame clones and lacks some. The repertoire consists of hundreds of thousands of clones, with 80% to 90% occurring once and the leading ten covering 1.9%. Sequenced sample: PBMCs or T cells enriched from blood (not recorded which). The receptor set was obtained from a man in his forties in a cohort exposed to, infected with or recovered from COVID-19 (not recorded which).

The chain's CDR3 is CASSVQGARSDTQYF. CDR3 coding DNA: TGTGCCAGCAGCGTACAGGGGGCTAGGTCAGATACGCAGTATTTT. The chain couples TRBV11-2 to TRBJ2-3, with 9 positions matching TRBD1. This CDR3 contains 15 residues. Per the germline V gene, CDR1 is SGHAT and CDR2 is FQNNGV. After removal of 5 bases from V and 4 bases from J, the junction contained 7 bases not matched to a gene.

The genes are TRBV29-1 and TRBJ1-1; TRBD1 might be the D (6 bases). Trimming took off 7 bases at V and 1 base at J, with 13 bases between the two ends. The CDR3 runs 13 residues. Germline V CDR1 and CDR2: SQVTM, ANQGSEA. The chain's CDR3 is CSAAGGPNTEAFF. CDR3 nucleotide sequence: TGCAGCGCCGCGGGGGGGCCGAACACTGAAGCTTTCTTT.

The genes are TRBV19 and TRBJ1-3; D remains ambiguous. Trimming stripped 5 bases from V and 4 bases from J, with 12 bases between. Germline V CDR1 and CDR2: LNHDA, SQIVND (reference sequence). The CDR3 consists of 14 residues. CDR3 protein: CASSPGTGGNTIYF. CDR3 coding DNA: TGTGCCAGTAGTCCCGGCACCGGGGGAAACACCATATATTTT.

The CDR3 bases are TGTGCCAGCAGTTTACGAGGACAGTCTGGGGCCAACGTCCTGACTTTC. Residues: CASSLRGQSGANVLTF. This sequence joins TRBV28 and TRBJ2-6; maybe TRBD1 (6 bases). Trimming took 2 bases from V and 1 from J, leaving 9 bases between them. CDR3 length equals 16 residues. CDR1 and CDR2 from the germline V gene are MDHEN and SYDVKM.

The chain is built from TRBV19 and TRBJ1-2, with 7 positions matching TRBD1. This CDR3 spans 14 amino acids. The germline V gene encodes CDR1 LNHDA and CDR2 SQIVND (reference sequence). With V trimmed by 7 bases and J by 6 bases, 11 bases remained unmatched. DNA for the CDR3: TGTGCCAGTAATTCCCAGGGGACAGCAAATGGCTACACCTTC. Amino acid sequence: CASNSQGTANGYTF.

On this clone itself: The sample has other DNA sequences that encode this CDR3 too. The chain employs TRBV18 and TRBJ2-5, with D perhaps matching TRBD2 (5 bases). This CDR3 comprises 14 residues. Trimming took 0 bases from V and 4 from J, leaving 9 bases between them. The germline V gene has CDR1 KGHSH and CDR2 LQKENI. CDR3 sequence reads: CASSPPGSGETQYF. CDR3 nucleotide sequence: TGTGCCAGCTCACCACCGGGGAGCGGAGAGACCCAGTACTTC.

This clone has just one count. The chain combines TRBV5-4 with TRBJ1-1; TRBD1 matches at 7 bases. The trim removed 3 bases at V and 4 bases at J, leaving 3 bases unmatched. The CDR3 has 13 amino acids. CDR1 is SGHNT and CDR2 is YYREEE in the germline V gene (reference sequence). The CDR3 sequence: CASSYRGVTEAFF. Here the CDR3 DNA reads TGTGCCAGCAGCTACAGGGGAGTCACTGAAGCTTTCTTT.

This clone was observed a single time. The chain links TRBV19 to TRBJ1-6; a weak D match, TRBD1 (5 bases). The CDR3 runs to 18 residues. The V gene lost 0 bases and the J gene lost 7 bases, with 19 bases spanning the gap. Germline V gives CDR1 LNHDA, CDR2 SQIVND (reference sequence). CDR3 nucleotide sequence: TGTGCCAGTAGTATAGATAGCACGCGGACACTCAAGAATTCACCCCTCCACTTT. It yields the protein CASSIDSTRTLKNSPLHF.

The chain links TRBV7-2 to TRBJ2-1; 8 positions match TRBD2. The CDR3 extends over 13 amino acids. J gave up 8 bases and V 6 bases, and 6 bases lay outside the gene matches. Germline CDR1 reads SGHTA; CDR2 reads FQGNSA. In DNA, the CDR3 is TGTGCCAGCAGAATAGCGGGAATCGATGAGCAGTTCTTC. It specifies CASRIAGIDEQFF.

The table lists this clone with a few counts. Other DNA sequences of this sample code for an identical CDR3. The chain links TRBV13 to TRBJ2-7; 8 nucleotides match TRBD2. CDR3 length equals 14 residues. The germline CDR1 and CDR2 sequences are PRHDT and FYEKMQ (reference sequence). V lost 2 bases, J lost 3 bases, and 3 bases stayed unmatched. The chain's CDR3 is CASSLPGGSYEQYF. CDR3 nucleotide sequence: TGTGCCAGCAGCTTACCGGGAGGGAGCTACGAGCAGTACTTC.

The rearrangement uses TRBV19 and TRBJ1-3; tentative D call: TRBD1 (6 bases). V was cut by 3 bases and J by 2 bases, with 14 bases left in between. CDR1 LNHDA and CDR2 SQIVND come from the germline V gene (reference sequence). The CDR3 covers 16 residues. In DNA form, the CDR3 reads TGTGCCAGTAGTATGACGGACAGCCGAACTGGAAACACCATATATTTT. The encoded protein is CASSMTDSRTGNTIYF.

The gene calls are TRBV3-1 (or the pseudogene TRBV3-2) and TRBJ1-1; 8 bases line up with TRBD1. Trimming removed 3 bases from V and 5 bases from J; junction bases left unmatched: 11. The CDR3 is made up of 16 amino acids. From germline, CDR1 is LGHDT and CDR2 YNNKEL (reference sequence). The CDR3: CASSQSYQGAQTEAFF. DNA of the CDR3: TGTGCCAGCAGCCAGTCTTATCAGGGGGCGCAAACTGAAGCTTTCTTT.

CDR3: CASREGPEAFF. Here the CDR3 DNA reads TGTGCCAGCAGGGAGGGGCCTGAAGCTTTCTTT. The chain combines TRBV2 with TRBJ1-1; TRBD1 might be the D (5 bases). Germline V gene data show CDR1 as SNHLY and CDR2 as FYNNEI. Deletions cut 6 bases from V and 6 bases from J, with 8 bases between. The CDR3 is made up of 11 amino acids.

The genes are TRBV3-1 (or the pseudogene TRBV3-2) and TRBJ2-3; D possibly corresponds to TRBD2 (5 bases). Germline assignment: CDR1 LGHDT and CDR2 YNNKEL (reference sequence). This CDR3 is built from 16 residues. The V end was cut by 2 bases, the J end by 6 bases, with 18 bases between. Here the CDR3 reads CASSQFTRSLGDTQYF. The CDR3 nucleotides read TGTGCCAGCAGCCAATTTACTAGGAGTTTGGGTGATACGCAGTATTTT.

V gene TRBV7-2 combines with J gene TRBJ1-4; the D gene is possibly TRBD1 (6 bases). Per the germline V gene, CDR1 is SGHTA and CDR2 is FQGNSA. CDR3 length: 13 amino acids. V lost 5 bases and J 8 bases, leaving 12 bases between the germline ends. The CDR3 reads CASSAGAREKLFF. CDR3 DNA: TGTGCCAGCAGCGCGGGGGCGCGAGAAAAACTGTTTTTT.

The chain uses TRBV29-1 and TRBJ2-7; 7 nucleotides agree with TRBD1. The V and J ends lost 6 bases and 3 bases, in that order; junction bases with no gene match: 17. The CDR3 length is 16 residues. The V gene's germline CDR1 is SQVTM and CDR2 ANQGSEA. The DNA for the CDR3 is TGCAGCGTGGAGACTGGAACAGGGGCCAATTACTACGAGCAGTACTTC. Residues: CSVETGTGANYYEQYF.

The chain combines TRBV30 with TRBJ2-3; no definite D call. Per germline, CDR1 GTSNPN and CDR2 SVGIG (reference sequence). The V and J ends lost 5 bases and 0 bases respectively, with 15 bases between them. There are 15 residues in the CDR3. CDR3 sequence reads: CAWLYPLASTDTQYF. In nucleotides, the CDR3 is TGTGCCTGGCTGTATCCCTTAGCTAGCACAGATACGCAGTATTTT.

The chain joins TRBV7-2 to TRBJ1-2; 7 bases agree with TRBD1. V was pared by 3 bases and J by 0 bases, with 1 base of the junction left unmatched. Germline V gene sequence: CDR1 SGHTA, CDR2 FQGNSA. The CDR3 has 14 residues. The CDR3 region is CASSFGTANYGYTF. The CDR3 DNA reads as TGTGCCAGCAGCTTCGGGACAGCTAACTATGGCTACACCTTC.

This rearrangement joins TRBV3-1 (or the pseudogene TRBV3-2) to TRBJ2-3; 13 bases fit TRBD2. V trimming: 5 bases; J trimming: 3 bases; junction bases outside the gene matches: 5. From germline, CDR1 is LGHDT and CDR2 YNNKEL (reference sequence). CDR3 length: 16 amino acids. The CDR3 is CASSRGLAGRTDTQYF. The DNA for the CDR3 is TGTGCCAGCAGCAGGGGACTAGCGGGACGAACAGATACGCAGTATTTT.

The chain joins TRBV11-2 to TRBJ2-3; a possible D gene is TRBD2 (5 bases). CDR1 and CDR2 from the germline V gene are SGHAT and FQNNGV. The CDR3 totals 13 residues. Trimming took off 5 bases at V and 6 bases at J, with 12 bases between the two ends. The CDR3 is CASSPSVADTQYF. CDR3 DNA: TGTGCCAGCAGCCCCAGCGTAGCGGATACGCAGTATTTT.